This T cell receptor beta chain appears in the sequencing data of a study of blood T cell repertoires in COVID-19. Study in general: PBMCs, B-cell-depleted T cells, or T cells were the source of the cDNA or gDNA that made up the material.

J was trimmed by 5 bases and V by 0 bases; bases with no gene match: 5. The CDR3 runs to 14 residues. CDR1 is SGHRS and CDR2 is YFSETQ in the germline V gene. Original methodology: Reference gene primers were amplified, and this amplification served to estimate nucleated cell counts. The repertoire was sequenced with immunoSEQ multiplex PCR; TCRdb's copy has only in-frame clones and lacks some. V, J and clone size are those of that table, while D and trimming were read from the DNA. The sample shows about 240,000 clones, 85% to 90% of them seen only once. This TCR was sampled from a man in his sixties with acute or convalescent COVID-19. The sequenced material came from peripheral blood. V gene TRBV5-1 combines with J gene TRBJ2-7; 7 bases fit TRBD1. The CDR3 loop is CASSLGDRVNEQYF. As DNA, the CDR3 is TGCGCCAGCAGCTTGGGGGACAGAGTAAACGAGCAGTACTTC.